The present T cell receptor beta chain was sequenced within a study of cytomegalovirus exposure and HLA in healthy donors. General study findings and limits: No immune exposure information besides CMV serostatus was available. Rare sequences made up most TCRs, while some public TCRs were found in many donors. Common viral pathogens seemed, in a later analysis, to connect with several of the most significant clusters. A later analysis showed TCR association rates differing by HLA locus, peaking at DRB1 and lowest at HLA-C.

The PCR had 60 Vbeta and 13 Jbeta primers. Sequenced by immunoSEQ multiplex PCR; TCRdb stores in-frame clones only, minus some. The data hold about 120,000 clones, with 50% to 65% observed a single time. This clone has only a few counts. Its antigen is still unknown. The TCR was taken from a man aged 35-49 years in good health and CMV-seropositive. The sequenced material came from PBMCs.

CDR3 sequence reads: CASSPSSGRVFEQYF. CDR3 DNA sequence: TGTGCCAGCAGCCCTTCTAGCGGGAGAGTTTTCGAGCAGTACTTC. The chain uses TRBV28 and TRBJ2-7, with TRBD2 identical over 10 bases. CDR3 size: 15 residues. The V segment lost 6 bases and the J segment 6 bases; nucleotides outside the gene matches: 11. CDR1 is MDHEN, CDR2 SYDVKM, per germline.